The T cell receptor beta chain under discussion was sequenced for a study of OX40 agonist ivuxolimab in advanced cancers. Findings and limits, study-wide: Clonal expansion among partial responders at 0.1-3.0 mg/kg ranked near the lowest. Clonal expansion was seen in CD4+ and CD8+ blood T cells by week 6 at 0.1 to 3.0 mg/kg. Averaging showed that CD8+ T cells had more expanded clones than CD4+ did.

Germline V gene lookup returns CDR1 SQVTM and CDR2 ANQGSEA. This CDR3 spans 13 amino acids. Trimming at V came to 6 bases and at J to 3 bases, leaving 4 bases not matched to a gene. TCRdb's table, derived via immunoSEQ multiplex PCR, lists solely in-frame clones and lacks some. The table has 14,000 or so clones, 50% to 75% seen once. Concerning this clone itself: The antigen is not known.

This clonotype was sampled from an adult with an advanced solid tumor such as melanoma, head and neck, liver or kidney cancer. The sample in question was CD4+ or CD8+ T cells sorted from blood, obtained in a trial of the OX40 agonist ivuxolimab. The rearrangement links TRBV29-1 to TRBJ1-4; 7 bases agree with TRBD1. The CDR3 region has the DNA TGCAGCGTCCAGGGGGGATCTAATGAAAAACTGTTTTTT. It specifies CSVQGGSNEKLFF.